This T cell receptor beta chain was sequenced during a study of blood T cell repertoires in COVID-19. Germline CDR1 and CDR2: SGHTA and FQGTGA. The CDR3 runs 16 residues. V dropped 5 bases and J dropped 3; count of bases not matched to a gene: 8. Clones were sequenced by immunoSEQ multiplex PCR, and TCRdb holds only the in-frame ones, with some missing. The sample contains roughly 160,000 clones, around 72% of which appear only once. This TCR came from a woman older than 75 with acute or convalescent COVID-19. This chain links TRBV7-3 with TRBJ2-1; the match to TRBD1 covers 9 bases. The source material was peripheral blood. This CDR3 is CASSATGGSFYNEQFF. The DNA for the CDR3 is TGTGCCAGCAGCGCGACAGGGGGTAGTTTCTACAATGAGCAGTTCTTC.